This T cell receptor beta chain came from a study of blood T cells in healthy people across ages. General observations from the study: Long-lived donors carried more naive CD4+ cells and greater diversity than aged donors. Per million T cells, TCR beta diversity dropped roughly linearly as age increased.

Comments on this clonotype: Antigen unknown.

V was clipped by 5 bases and J by 2 bases; unmatched bases: 6. Germline V gives CDR1 MNHEY, CDR2 SVGEGT. The CDR3 length is 17 residues. It was with a sample-barcoded 5' primer and a J-beta primer mix that a second PCR of roughly 7 to 12 cycles was run. TCRdb independently ran MiXCR on the 5' RACE reads; one entry per CDR3 protein. The data show under 2,000,000 distinct CDR3 sequences, about 50% seen once. The source is a woman aged 40 to 50 in good health. The chain recombines TRBV6-2 or TRBV6-3 with TRBJ2-6; 10 nucleotides agree with TRBD1. Sequencing input: blood. CDR3 region: CASSRRQGAPGANVLTF. CDR3 DNA: TGTGCCAGCAGTCGCAGACAGGGGGCCCCTGGGGCCAACGTCCTGACTTTC.